The 30 T cell receptor beta chains below were found in one sample sequenced in a study of cytomegalovirus exposure and HLA in healthy donors. This PCR relied on a set of 60 Vbeta primers and 13 Jbeta primers. Repertoires were generated with immunoSEQ multiplex PCR, while TCRdb's copy carries only in-frame clones and drops some. The table has approximately 100,000 clones, about 70% seen once. Sequenced material: PBMCs. These receptors all come from a human donor in good health.

In nucleotides, the CDR3 is TGTGCCAGTAGAGTTGGGGGGACTATGAACACTGAAGCTTTCTTT. Residues: CASRVGGTMNTEAFF. The V gene is TRBV19, the J gene TRBJ1-1, with a weak D call TRBD1 (5 bases). Germline V gene data show CDR1 as LNHDA and CDR2 as SQIVND (reference sequence). The V end lost 6 bases, the J end lost 0 bases, and 14 bases lay between the germline ends. The CDR3 sequence is 15 residues long.

This chain uses TRBV19 with TRBJ1-1; 7 bases agree with TRBD1. CDR3 length: 17 amino acids. Germline loops: CDR1 LNHDA, CDR2 SQIVND (reference sequence). With 5 bases clipped from V and 0 bases from J, the junction kept 12 bases outside the gene matches. CDR3 in amino acids: CASSLLLTGNMNTEAFF. CDR3 nucleotide sequence: TGTGCCAGTAGTTTATTACTGACAGGGAACATGAACACTGAAGCTTTCTTT.

This rearrangement joins TRBV5-4 to TRBJ2-7; 8 bases are shared with TRBD2. The V gene end was trimmed by 4 bases and the J gene end by 6 bases; junction bases not matched to a gene: 6. The CDR3 totals 13 residues. CDR1 and CDR2 (germline): SGHNT, YYREEE (reference sequence). The CDR3 loop is CASSISGTSEQYF. As DNA, the CDR3 is TGTGCCAGCAGCATTAGCGGGACAAGCGAGCAGTACTTC.

The rearrangement joins TRBV10-3 to TRBJ1-1, with D possibly TRBD1 on 5 matching bases. V was trimmed by 2 bases and J by 5 bases, leaving 12 bases between them. Germline CDR1 reads ENHRY; CDR2 reads SYGVKD. This CDR3 is 14 amino acids long. The CDR3 DNA is TGTGCCATCAGTGAGACTACAGGAGGGACTGAAGCTTTCTTT. Its translation is CAISETTGGTEAFF.

The DNA of the CDR3 is TGTGCCAGCAGGATTCCGACAGGGGGCGAGTTGGGATCTAATGAAAAACTGTTTTTT. Its protein product is CASRIPTGGELGSNEKLFF. The chain combines TRBV2 with TRBJ1-4; TRBD1 agrees at 10 bases. The CDR3 length is 19 residues. J gave up 3 bases and V 6 bases, and 16 bases lay outside the gene matches. Germline V lookup: CDR1 SNHLY, CDR2 FYNNEI.

This chain connects TRBV7-2 to TRBJ2-7, with 9 positions matching TRBD2. The germline V gene has CDR1 SGHTA and CDR2 FQGNSA. There are 16 residues in the CDR3. The V gene end was trimmed by 0 bases and the J gene end by 4 bases; junction bases not matched to a gene: 7. The CDR3 DNA sequence: TGTGCCAGCAGCTTAGCGATAAGCGGGAGGAGGTACGAGCAGTACTTC. Translation gives CASSLAISGRRYEQYF.

This rearrangement joins TRBV19 to TRBJ2-5; TRBD2 agrees at 8 bases. Per germline, CDR1 LNHDA and CDR2 SQIVND (reference sequence). The CDR3 has 15 residues. Trimming cost V 3 bases and J 5 bases; bases outside gene matches: 8. The CDR3 coding sequence is TGTGCCAGTAGTATCGGGGGGGCCTTATGGGAGACCCAGTACTTC. The encoded protein is CASSIGGALWETQYF.

The chain recombines TRBV5-1 with TRBJ2-3, with 9 bases fitting TRBD2. The CDR3 length is 16 residues. J was trimmed by 6 bases and V by 1 base; bases with no gene match: 9. Germline V gives CDR1 SGHRS, CDR2 YFSETQ. The CDR3 is CASSLPLAGVSDTQYF. For the CDR3, the DNA is TGCGCCAGCAGCTTGCCCTTAGCGGGAGTGTCCGATACGCAGTATTTT.

The gene calls are TRBV27 and TRBJ1-1, with D unresolved. The CDR3 contains 13 residues. CDR1 and CDR2 (germline): MNHEY, SMNVEV (reference sequence). The V and J ends lost 2 bases and 4 bases respectively, with 8 bases between them. The CDR3 DNA is TGTGCCAGCAGTTTAGGGCAGTTCACTGAAGCTTTCTTT. Its protein product is CASSLGQFTEAFF.

The chain combines TRBV28 with TRBJ1-2, with TRBD1 matching 8 bases. This CDR3 region has 15 residues. With 7 bases clipped from V and 4 bases from J, the junction kept 11 bases outside the gene matches. Germline assignment: CDR1 MDHEN and CDR2 SYDVKM. CDR3 in DNA: TGTGCCAGCACGGTTCCAGGGGGCGCGAGCTATGGCTACACCTTC. Protein sequence: CASTVPGGASYGYTF.

The chain is built from TRBV5-1 and TRBJ1-2; D uncertain. The CDR3 is 14 residues long. The ends were cut back, 0 bases at V and 8 bases at J, with 14 bases in the middle. Germline V CDR1 and CDR2: SGHRS, YFSETQ. DNA for the CDR3: TGCGCCAGCAGCTTGGCCGAGGGCGCGGGGGGCTACACCTTC. Its translation is CASSLAEGAGGYTF.

V and J are TRBV27 and TRBJ1-6; weak D call: TRBD1 (6 bases). Germline assignment: CDR1 MNHEY and CDR2 SMNVEV (reference sequence). The CDR3 loop spans 14 amino acids. V dropped 5 bases and J dropped 6 bases, with 11 bases sitting between them. In DNA form, the CDR3 reads TGTGCCAGCAGTCTTGACAGGCTTAATTCACCCCTCCACTTT. Translated: CASSLDRLNSPLHF.

This chain connects TRBV5-1 to TRBJ2-3, with D hard to call. Germline-derived CDR1 and CDR2 are SGHRS and YFSETQ. CDR3 length: 12 amino acids. Between the trimmed V and J ends, which lost 4 bases and 2 bases, there was a span of 5 bases. The CDR3 sequence: CASSPSTDTQYF. CDR3 in DNA: TGCGCCAGCAGCCCATCCACAGATACGCAGTATTTT.

This chain joins TRBV7-9 and TRBJ1-4; tentative D call: TRBD1 (5 bases). CDR1 and CDR2 from the germline V gene are SEHNR and FQNEAQ (reference sequence). Trimming took 4 bases from V and 8 from J, leaving 17 bases between them. The CDR3 runs 15 residues. CDR3 region: CASSSVGGTGEKLFF. DNA for the CDR3: TGTGCCAGCAGCTCAGTGGGAGGGACCGGCGAAAAACTGTTTTTT.

This chain uses TRBV11-2 with TRBJ2-3; D possibly corresponds to TRBD1 (6 bases). V was shortened by 0 bases and J by 2 bases, with 12 bases between the two germline ends. The germline CDR1 and CDR2 sequences are SGHAT and FQNNGV. The CDR3 is 16 amino acids. The CDR3 DNA reads TGTGCCAGCAGCTTAGAACAGGGCCAAATCACAGATACGCAGTATTTT. Translating gives CASSLEQGQITDTQYF. Based on the CDR3 plus reference TRBV11-2 and TRBJ2-3, the full variable domain is EAGVAQSPRYKIIEKRQSVAFWCNPISGHATLYWYQQILGQGPKLLIQFQNNGVVDDSQLPKDRFSAERLKGVDSTLKIQPAKLEDSAVYLCASSLEQGQITDTQYFGPGTRLTVL.

The genes are TRBV7-9 and TRBJ2-2; 10 nucleotides agree with TRBD2. Germline V gene sequence: CDR1 SEHNR, CDR2 FQNEAQ (reference sequence). Unmatched junction bases numbered 7, after V lost 5 bases and J lost 4 bases. CDR3 length: 16 amino acids. This CDR3 reads CASSPPGTSVTGELFF. CDR3 bases: TGTGCCAGCAGCCCCCCCGGGACTAGCGTCACCGGGGAGCTGTTTTTT.

The V call is TRBV2, the J call TRBJ1-1; D is perhaps TRBD1 (5 bases). CDR1 and CDR2 (germline): SNHLY, FYNNEI. This CDR3 comprises 12 residues. Trimming left V 9 bases short and J 0 bases short, with 8 bases between. The CDR3 DNA reads as TGTGCCAGAGACAGCTTGAACACTGAAGCTTTCTTT. Translating gives CARDSLNTEAFF.

This clone has only a few counts. V usage is TRBV7-9 and J usage is TRBJ1-4; tentatively, D is TRBD1 (6 bases). V was pared by 6 bases and J by 6 bases, with 11 bases between. The CDR3 loop spans 13 amino acids. Germline CDR1 reads SEHNR; CDR2 reads FQNEAQ (reference sequence). The CDR3 here is CASRGGSHEKLFF. CDR3 DNA sequence: TGTGCCAGCAGAGGGGGATCTCATGAAAAACTGTTTTTT.

The V and J genes are TRBV5-8 and TRBJ1-1; 8 positions agree with TRBD1. Trimming removed 4 bases from V and 3 bases from J; junction bases left unmatched: 5. The germline V gene encodes CDR1 SGHTS and CDR2 YDEGEE. The CDR3 has 14 amino acids. Here the CDR3 DNA reads TGTGCCAGCAGCGTGGGACAGGCCCACACTGAAGCTTTCTTT. This codes for CASSVGQAHTEAFF.

The chain combines TRBV5-8 with TRBJ2-1, with 9 bases identical to TRBD1. The CDR3 is 15 residues long. V lost 7 bases and J lost 10; bases outside the gene matches: 15. CDR1 is SGHTS, CDR2 YDEGEE, per germline. In DNA, the CDR3 is TGTGCCAGCCTACTGACCGGGACAGGGAATAGCGAGCAGTTCTTC. Translating gives CASLLTGTGNSEQFF.

The chain employs TRBV28 and TRBJ1-3; D uncertain. Germline CDR1 and CDR2: MDHEN and SYDVKM. This CDR3 spans 12 amino acids. V was pared by 6 bases and J by 14 bases, with 17 bases between. In DNA, the CDR3 is TGTGCCAGCAGCCCCCTGGGTGGCGGTGTATATTTT. As protein: CASSPLGGGVYF.

V usage is TRBV7-6 and J usage is TRBJ1-1, with TRBD1 identical over 8 bases. Germline lookup yields CDR1 SGHVS and CDR2 FNYEAQ. V gave up 4 bases and J gave up 4 bases; unmatched junction bases: 2. There are 13 residues in the CDR3. Here the CDR3 reads CASSSGQGTEAFF. The CDR3 nucleotides are TGTGCCAGCAGCTCAGGACAGGGCACTGAAGCTTTCTTT.

This chain connects TRBV6-5 to TRBJ2-2, with 10 nucleotides matching TRBD2. Trimming took 4 bases from V and 5 from J; bases not matched to a gene: 4. The germline gives CDR1 MNHEY, CDR2 SVGAGI. The CDR3 contains 15 residues. CDR3 sequence: CASSLAGLATGELFF. The CDR3 region has the DNA TGTGCCAGCAGTTTAGCGGGACTAGCGACCGGGGAGCTGTTTTTT.

The CDR3 here is CASSLDGTGGGYGYTF. In nucleotides, the CDR3 is TGCGCCAGCAGCTTGGATGGGACAGGGGGCGGCTATGGCTACACCTTC. V gene TRBV5-1 combines with J gene TRBJ1-2; 12 bases are shared with TRBD1. Germline V CDR1 and CDR2: SGHRS, YFSETQ. CDR3 size: 16 residues. J lost 4 bases, V lost 0 bases, and 4 bases had no gene match. The full variable domain, completed using reference TRBV5-1 and TRBJ1-2, is KAGVTQTPRYLIKTRGQQVTLSCSPISGHRSVSWYQQTPGQGLQFLFEYFSETQRNKGNFPGRFSGRQFSNSRSEMNVSTLELGDSALYLCASSLDGTGGGYGYTFGSGTRLTVV.

This clone was detected a few times. The V gene is TRBV5-6, the J gene TRBJ1-5; TRBD1 aligns across 10 bases. Trimming at V came to 5 bases and at J to 5 bases, leaving 4 bases not matched to a gene. Germline V gene lookup returns CDR1 SGHDT and CDR2 YYEEEE. This CDR3 has 14 amino acids. The CDR3 loop is CASSRDRGYQPQHF. Written as DNA, the CDR3 is TGTGCCAGCAGTCGGGACAGGGGTTATCAGCCCCAGCATTTT.

CDR3 coding DNA: TGTGCCAGTAGTATTTCCAGGGACAGGGTAGGATCCTACGAGCAGTACTTC. Translated: CASSISRDRVGSYEQYF. The V gene is TRBV19, the J gene TRBJ2-7, with TRBD1 identical over 9 bases. The CDR3 contains 17 residues. Per the germline V gene, CDR1 is LNHDA and CDR2 is SQIVND (reference sequence). The V segment lost 3 bases and the J segment 1 base; nucleotides outside the gene matches: 10.

The chain uses TRBV11-3 and TRBJ2-7; D is possibly TRBD1 (7 bases). This CDR3 comprises 15 residues. Germline-derived CDR1 and CDR2 are SGHNT and YENEEA. V lost 3 bases and J 1 base, leaving 13 bases between the germline ends. In DNA, the CDR3 is TGTGCCAGCAGCTTTCGGTCAGGGGGGTCCTACGAGCAGTACTTC. Amino acid sequence: CASSFRSGGSYEQYF.

This chain connects TRBV2 to TRBJ2-7; TRBD1 aligns across 10 bases. The trim removed 6 bases at V and 4 bases at J, leaving 3 bases unmatched. The CDR3 contains 13 residues. CDR1 SNHLY and CDR2 FYNNEI come from the germline V gene. CDR3 sequence (DNA): TGTGCCAGCAGCCGGGACAGGGGATACGAGCAGTACTTC. Its protein is CASSRDRGYEQYF.

This clone has only one observation. This chain joins TRBV19 and TRBJ2-3; TRBD2 agrees at 8 bases. V was pared by 3 bases and J by 6 bases, with 11 bases of the junction left unmatched. The CDR3 has 16 amino acids. Germline-derived CDR1 and CDR2 are LNHDA and SQIVND (reference sequence). The CDR3 bases are TGTGCCAGTAGTATCTCCAGCGGGGGCCCGGGGGATACGCAGTATTTT. Residues: CASSISSGGPGDTQYF.

This clone occurred a few times. The chain has TRBV4-3 and TRBJ2-7, with D perhaps matching TRBD2 (6 bases). Germline values: CDR1 LGHNA, CDR2 YSLEER. V lost 0 bases and J 5 bases, leaving 14 bases between the germline ends. The CDR3 sequence is 15 residues long. The CDR3 sequence: CASSQDYGRMNEQYF. CDR3 DNA: TGCGCCAGCAGCCAAGATTACGGGAGAATGAACGAGCAGTACTTC.